The 2 T cell receptor beta chains below were found in one sample sequenced in a study of follicular helper T cells after annual influenza vaccination. Profiling relied on immunoSEQ multiplex PCR, and the TCRdb table lists in-frame clones only, not all of them. Counted here are some 8,300 clones, around 82% occurring once; the ten biggest clones make up roughly 0.98%. As for time point: 2014-2015 season, pre-vaccination. The input for sequencing was CXCR5+ CD38- circulating T follicular helper cells from blood, taken on the day of influenza vaccination. The subset was: circulating Tfh, non-naive CD4+CXCR5+PD-1+ (ICOS+CD38+ or ICOS-CD38-). The origin of the receptors is an adult who received the influenza vaccine.

This clone has only one observation. J is TRBJ2-5 and V is TRBV7-2; D unresolved. The V and J ends lost 5 bases and 5 bases respectively, with 21 bases between them. The CDR3 is 16 residues long. CDR1 and CDR2 from the germline V gene are SGHTA and FQGNSA. The CDR3 coding sequence is TGTGCCAGCAGCCCTGGAGCGCTTTTGGGTCAGGAGACCCAGTACTTC. The encoded protein is CASSPGALLGQETQYF.

The rearrangement links TRBV25-1 to TRBJ1-2; D may be TRBD1 (6 bases). This CDR3 contains 16 residues. With 1 base removed from V and 8 bases from J, the gap between germline ends came to 20 bases. The V gene's germline CDR1 is MGHDK and CDR2 SYGVNS. The CDR3 nucleotides are TGTGCCAGCAGTGAATCGGGGGCAGGGAGAAGGCTGGGCTACACCTTC. Translating it yields CASSESGAGRRLGYTF.